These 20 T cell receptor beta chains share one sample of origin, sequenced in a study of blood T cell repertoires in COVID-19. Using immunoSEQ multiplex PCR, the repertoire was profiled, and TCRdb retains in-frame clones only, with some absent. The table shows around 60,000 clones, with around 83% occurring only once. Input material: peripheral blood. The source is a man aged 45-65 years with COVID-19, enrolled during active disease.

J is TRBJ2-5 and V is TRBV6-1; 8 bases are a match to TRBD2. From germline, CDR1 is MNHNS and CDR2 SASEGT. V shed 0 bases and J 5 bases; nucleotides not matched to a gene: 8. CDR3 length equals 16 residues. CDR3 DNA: TGTGCCAGCAGTGAAGCGCTTGCGGGAGGAATGGAGACCCAGTACTTC. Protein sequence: CASSEALAGGMETQYF.

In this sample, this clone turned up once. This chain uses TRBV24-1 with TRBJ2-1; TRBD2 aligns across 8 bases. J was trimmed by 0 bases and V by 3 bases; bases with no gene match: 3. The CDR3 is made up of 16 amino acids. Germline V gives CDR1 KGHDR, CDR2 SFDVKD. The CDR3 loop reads CATSDMAGGSYNEQFF. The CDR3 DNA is TGTGCCACCAGTGATATGGCGGGAGGCTCCTACAATGAGCAGTTCTTC.

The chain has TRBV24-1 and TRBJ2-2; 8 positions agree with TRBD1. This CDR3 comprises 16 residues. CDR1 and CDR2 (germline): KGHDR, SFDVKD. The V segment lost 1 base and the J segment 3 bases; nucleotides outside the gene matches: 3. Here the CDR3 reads CATSDFGQGDTGELFF. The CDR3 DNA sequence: TGTGCCACCAGTGATTTCGGACAGGGAGACACCGGGGAGCTGTTTTTT.

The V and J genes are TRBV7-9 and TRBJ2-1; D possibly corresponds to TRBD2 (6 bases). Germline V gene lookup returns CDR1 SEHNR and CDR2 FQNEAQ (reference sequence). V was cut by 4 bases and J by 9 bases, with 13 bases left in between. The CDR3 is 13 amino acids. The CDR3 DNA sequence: TGTGCCAGCAGCTCCGGACTGGGAGGTGAGCAGTTCTTC. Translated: CASSSGLGGEQFF. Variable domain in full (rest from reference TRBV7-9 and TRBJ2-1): DTGVSQNPRHKITKRGQNVTFRCDPISEHNRLYWYRQTLGQGPEFLTYFQNEAQLEKSRLLSDRFSAERPKGSFSTLEIQRTEQGDSAMYLCASSSGLGGEQFFGPGTRLTVL.

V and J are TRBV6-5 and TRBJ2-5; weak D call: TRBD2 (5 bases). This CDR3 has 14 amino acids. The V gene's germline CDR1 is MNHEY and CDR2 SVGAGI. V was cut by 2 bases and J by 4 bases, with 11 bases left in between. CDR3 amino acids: CASSYEGRTETQYF. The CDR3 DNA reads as TGTGCCAGCAGTTACGAGGGAAGGACAGAGACCCAGTACTTC.

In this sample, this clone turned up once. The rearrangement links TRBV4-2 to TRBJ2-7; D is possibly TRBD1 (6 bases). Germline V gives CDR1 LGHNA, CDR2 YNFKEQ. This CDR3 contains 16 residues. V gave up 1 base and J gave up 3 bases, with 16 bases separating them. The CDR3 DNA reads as TGTGCCAGCAGCCAAGGAGCCGGGACACCGAGCTACGAGCAGTACTTC. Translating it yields CASSQGAGTPSYEQYF.

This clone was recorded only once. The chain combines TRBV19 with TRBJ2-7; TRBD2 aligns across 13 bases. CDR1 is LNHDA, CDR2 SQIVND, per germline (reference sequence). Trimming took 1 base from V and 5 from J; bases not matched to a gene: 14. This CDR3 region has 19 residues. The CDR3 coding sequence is TGTGCCAGTAGTATAGGCTACCCGGGACTAGCGGGGTTTTTCAACGAGCAGTACTTC. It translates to CASSIGYPGLAGFFNEQYF.

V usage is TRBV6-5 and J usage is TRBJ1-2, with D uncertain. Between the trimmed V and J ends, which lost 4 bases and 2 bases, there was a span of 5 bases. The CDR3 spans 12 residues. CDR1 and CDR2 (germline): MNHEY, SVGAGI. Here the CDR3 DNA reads TGTGCCAGCAGTTTGGGCAACTATGGCTACACCTTC. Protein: CASSLGNYGYTF.

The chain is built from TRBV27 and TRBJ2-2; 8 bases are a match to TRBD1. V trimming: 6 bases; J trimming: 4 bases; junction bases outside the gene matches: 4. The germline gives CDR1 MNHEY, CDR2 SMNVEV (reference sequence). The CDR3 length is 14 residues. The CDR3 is CASRSTGGTGELFF. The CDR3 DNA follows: TGTGCCAGCAGGAGTACAGGGGGCACCGGGGAGCTGTTTTTT.

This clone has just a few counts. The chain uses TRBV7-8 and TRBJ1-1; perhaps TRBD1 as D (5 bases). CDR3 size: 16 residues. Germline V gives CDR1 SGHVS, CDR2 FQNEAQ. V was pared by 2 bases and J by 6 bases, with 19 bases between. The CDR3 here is CASSLRVGGRRPEAFF. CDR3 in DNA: TGTGCCAGCAGCTTACGGGTGGGGGGGAGAAGGCCTGAAGCTTTCTTT.

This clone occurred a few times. The DNA of the CDR3 is TGCAGCGTTGAAGATCCCCAGGCGACGAACACTGAAGCTTTCTTT. The encoded protein is CSVEDPQATNTEAFF. The rearrangement uses TRBV29-1 and TRBJ1-1; D is unclear. The CDR3 covers 15 residues. CDR1 and CDR2 (germline): SQVTM, ANQGSEA. Trimming pared 0 bases from V and 1 base from J, leaving 12 bases between.

DNA of the CDR3: TGTGCCAGTAGGACAGGGAGCTATGGCTACACCTTC. Protein: CASRTGSYGYTF. The chain combines TRBV19 with TRBJ1-2; TRBD1 agrees at 7 bases. V lost 6 bases to trimming and J lost 4 bases; unmatched junction nucleotides: 2. Germline loops: CDR1 LNHDA, CDR2 SQIVND (reference sequence). The CDR3 has 12 amino acids.

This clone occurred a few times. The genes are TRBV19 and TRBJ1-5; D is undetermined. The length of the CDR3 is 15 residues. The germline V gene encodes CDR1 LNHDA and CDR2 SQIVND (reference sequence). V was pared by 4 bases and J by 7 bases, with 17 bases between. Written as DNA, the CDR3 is TGTGCCAGTAGTACCCGGAGTACAACCGGGCAGCCCCAGCATTTT. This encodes CASSTRSTTGQPQHF.

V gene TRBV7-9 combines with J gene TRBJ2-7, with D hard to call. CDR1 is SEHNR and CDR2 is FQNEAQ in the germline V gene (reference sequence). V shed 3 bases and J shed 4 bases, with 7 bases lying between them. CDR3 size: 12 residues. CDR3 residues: CASSFSSYEQYF. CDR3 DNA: TGTGCCAGCAGCTTCTCGTCGTACGAGCAGTACTTC. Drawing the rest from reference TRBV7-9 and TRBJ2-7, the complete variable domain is DTGVSQNPRHKITKRGQNVTFRCDPISEHNRLYWYRQTLGQGPEFLTYFQNEAQLEKSRLLSDRFSAERPKGSFSTLEIQRTEQGDSAMYLCASSFSSYEQYFGPGTRLTVT.

The CDR3 DNA sequence: TGTGCCAGCAGCTTGGCCAAAGAGACCCAGTACTTC. Translating gives CASSLAKETQYF. The chain combines TRBV5-4 with TRBJ2-5; the D is unclear. The germline CDR1 and CDR2 sequences are SGHNT and YYREEE (reference sequence). V dropped 0 bases and J dropped 3 bases, with 3 bases sitting between them. This CDR3 spans 12 amino acids.

The CDR3 DNA reads TGTGCCAGCAGGGACTCCAGGGGTAATTCACCCCTCCACTTT. Protein: CASRDSRGNSPLHF. The chain employs TRBV28 and TRBJ1-6, with a weak D call TRBD1 (6 bases). V lost 6 bases and J lost 6, with 12 bases in between. This CDR3 has 14 amino acids. CDR1 and CDR2 (germline): MDHEN, SYDVKM.

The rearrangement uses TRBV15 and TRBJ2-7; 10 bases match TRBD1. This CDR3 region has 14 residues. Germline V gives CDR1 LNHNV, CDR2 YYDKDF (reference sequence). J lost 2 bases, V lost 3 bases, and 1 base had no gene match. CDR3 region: CATSRGQGTYEQYF. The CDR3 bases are TGTGCCACCAGCAGGGGACAGGGGACCTACGAGCAGTACTTC.

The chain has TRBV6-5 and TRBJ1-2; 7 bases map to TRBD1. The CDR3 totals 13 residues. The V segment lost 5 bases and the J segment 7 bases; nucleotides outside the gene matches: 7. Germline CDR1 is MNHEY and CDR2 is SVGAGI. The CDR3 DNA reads TGTGCCAGCAGTAGACAGGGTTCCGCTGGCTACACCTTC. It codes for CASSRQGSAGYTF.

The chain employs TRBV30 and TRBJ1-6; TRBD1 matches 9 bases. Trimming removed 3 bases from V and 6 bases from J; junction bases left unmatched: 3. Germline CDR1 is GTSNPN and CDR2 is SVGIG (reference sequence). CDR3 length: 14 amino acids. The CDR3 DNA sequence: TGTGCCTGGAGCGCGGGACAGGGTAATTCACCCCTCCACTTT. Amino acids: CAWSAGQGNSPLHF.

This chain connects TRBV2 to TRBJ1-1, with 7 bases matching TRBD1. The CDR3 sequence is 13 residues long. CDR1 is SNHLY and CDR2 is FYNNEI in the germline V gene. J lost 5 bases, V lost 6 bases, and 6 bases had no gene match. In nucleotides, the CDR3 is TGTGCCAGCAGCCTACAGGGGCAAACTGAAGCTTTCTTT. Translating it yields CASSLQGQTEAFF.